Presented here are 24 T cell receptor beta chains from one specimen sequenced in a study of shared clonotypes between healthy human individuals. The data were produced by immunoSEQ multiplex PCR, yet TCRdb's version contains in-frame clones alone and is incomplete. Of about 480,000 clones listed, over 60% are singletons. Material for sequencing was PBMCs. These receptors were collected from a woman aged 35 to 49 in good health. Some clones in this sample may be carry-over from other donors' samples.

This CDR3 reads CASSLAKYEQYF. In DNA form, the CDR3 reads TGTGCCAGCAGCCTGGCCAAGTACGAGCAGTACTTC. V gene TRBV5-8 combines with J gene TRBJ2-7; D is unclear. In germline, CDR1 is SGHTS, CDR2 YDEGEE. There are 12 residues in the CDR3. Deletions cut 4 bases from V and 4 bases from J, with 9 bases between. The full variable domain, rest sourced from reference TRBV5-8 and TRBJ2-7, is EAGVTQSPTHLIKTRGQQATLRCSPISGHTSVYWYQQALGLGLQFLLWYDEGEERNRGNFPPRFSGRQFPNYSSELNVNALELEDSALYLCASSLAKYEQYFGPGTRLTVT.

The rearrangement uses TRBV28 and TRBJ1-5; D unclear. The germline CDR1 and CDR2 sequences are MDHEN and SYDVKM. V was cut by 7 bases and J by 1 base, with 8 bases left in between. This CDR3 contains 13 residues. CDR3 sequence reads: CASTRMSNQPQHF. DNA of the CDR3: TGTGCCAGCACAAGGATGAGCAATCAGCCCCAGCATTTT.

The chain combines TRBV7-9 with TRBJ2-1; D is unclear. CDR1 and CDR2 from the germline V gene are SEHNR and FQNEAQ (reference sequence). The V gene lost 2 bases and the J gene lost 9 bases, with 8 bases spanning the gap. This CDR3 is built from 12 residues. Written as DNA, the CDR3 is TGTGCCAGCAGCTTATCCTCTATTGAGCAGTTCTTC. Translated, it gives CASSLSSIEQFF.

The chain employs TRBV11-2 and TRBJ2-1, with D perhaps matching TRBD2 (6 bases). The V end was cut by 5 bases, the J end by 0 bases, with 17 bases between. From germline, CDR1 is SGHAT and CDR2 FQNNGV. The CDR3 consists of 17 residues. CDR3 coding DNA: TGTGCCAGCAGCACCCACCGGGACTTCAGCTCCTACAATGAGCAGTTCTTC. It encodes CASSTHRDFSSYNEQFF.

The gene calls are TRBV10-3 and TRBJ2-1; 7 nucleotides line up with TRBD2. The CDR3 runs 14 residues. J gave up 4 bases and V 3 bases, and 3 bases lay outside the gene matches. In germline, CDR1 is ENHRY, CDR2 SYGVKD. The CDR3 region has the DNA TGTGCCATCAGTGAAGGACTAGAATACAATGAGCAGTTCTTC. Protein: CAISEGLEYNEQFF.

The chain's CDR3 is CASSVDGREKQYF. The CDR3 DNA is TGTGCCAGCAGCGTAGACGGCAGGGAAAAGCAGTACTTC. The chain couples TRBV9 to TRBJ2-7; D might be TRBD1 (5 bases). The CDR3 covers 13 residues. Germline CDR1 reads SGDLS; CDR2 reads YYNGEE. Trimming left V 0 bases short and J 8 bases short, with 12 bases between.

The chain carries TRBV7-2 and TRBJ2-6; the D gene is possibly TRBD2 (5 bases). The V gene's germline CDR1 is SGHTA and CDR2 FQGNSA. The germline V and J ends were trimmed by 2 bases and 3 bases, with 8 bases remaining between them. This CDR3 is built from 15 residues. The CDR3 region is CASSLLAGGANVLTF. CDR3 nucleotide sequence: TGTGCCAGCAGCTTACTAGCTGGTGGGGCCAACGTCCTGACTTTC.

The chain employs TRBV11-3 and TRBJ2-1; the D is unclear. Germline assignment: CDR1 SGHNT and CDR2 YENEEA. Trimming took 1 base from V and 4 from J, leaving 14 bases between them. The length of the CDR3 is 16 residues. The CDR3 DNA follows: TGTGCCAGCAGCTTAGGTCGATTCGGGTCATACAATGAGCAGTTCTTC. Translation gives CASSLGRFGSYNEQFF. Together with reference TRBV11-3 and TRBJ2-1, the CDR3 gives the full variable domain: EAGVVQSPRYKIIEKKQPVAFWCNPISGHNTLYWYLQNLGQGPELLIRYENEEAVDDSQLPKDRFSAERLKGVDSTLKIQPAELGDSAVYLCASSLGRFGSYNEQFFGPGTRLTVL.

With respect to this clone: The same CDR3 can be traced to other DNA sequences in this sample. The genes are TRBV18 and TRBJ1-2; 7 positions agree with TRBD1. Germline CDR1 reads KGHSH; CDR2 reads LQKENI. This CDR3 has 14 residues. V dropped 2 bases and J dropped 3; count of bases not matched to a gene: 3. CDR3 sequence reads: CASSPTDRDYGYTF. The CDR3 coding sequence is TGTGCCAGCTCACCAACAGACAGGGACTATGGCTACACCTTC.

The J gene is TRBJ2-7, the V gene TRBV6-5; 10 nucleotides line up with TRBD1. This CDR3 region has 13 residues. Trimming cost V 7 bases and J 2 bases; bases outside gene matches: 2. Germline CDR1 and CDR2: MNHEY and SVGAGI. CDR3 DNA: TGTGCCAGCACCGGGACAGGGGCCTACGAGCAGTACTTC. Translation: CASTGTGAYEQYF.

The chain links TRBV12-5 to TRBJ2-5, with 9 positions matching TRBD2. The CDR3 length is 16 residues. Trimming cost V 1 base and J 0 bases; bases outside gene matches: 3. Germline V gene lookup returns CDR1 LGHNT and CDR2 FRNRAP. The CDR3 region has the DNA TGTGCTAGTGGTTTGGCAAGCGGGAGGAACCAAGAGACCCAGTACTTC. As protein: CASGLASGRNQETQYF.

The chain is built from TRBV28 and TRBJ2-1, with 9 positions matching TRBD1. The CDR3 is made up of 16 amino acids. V shed 2 bases and J 8 bases; nucleotides not matched to a gene: 10. Germline lookup yields CDR1 MDHEN and CDR2 SYDVKM. As DNA, the CDR3 is TGTGCCAGCAGTTTACCTCGCGGGACAGGGATCGATGAGCAGTTCTTC. Translating it yields CASSLPRGTGIDEQFF.

As regards this clone: Other DNA sequences from this sample encode an identical CDR3 as well. The genes are TRBV7-9 and TRBJ2-7, with D possibly called TRBD1 or TRBD2 (5 bases each). The V and J ends lost 4 bases and 5 bases respectively, with 12 bases between them. This CDR3 spans 13 amino acids. Germline CDR1 is SEHNR and CDR2 is FQNEAQ (reference sequence). CDR3 region: CASSSRGPDEQYF. Here the CDR3 DNA reads TGTGCCAGCAGCTCCCGGGGCCCCGACGAGCAGTACTTC. The full variable domain, with the rest looked up from reference TRBV7-9 and TRBJ2-7, is DTGVSQNPRHKITKRGQNVTFRCDPISEHNRLYWYRQTLGQGPEFLTYFQNEAQLEKSRLLSDRFSAERPKGSFSTLEIQRTEQGDSAMYLCASSSRGPDEQYFGPGTRLTVT.

The chain is built from TRBV2 and TRBJ1-1; D ambiguous. This CDR3 spans 11 amino acids. The V gene lost 7 bases and the J gene lost 4 bases, with 7 bases spanning the gap. Germline values: CDR1 SNHLY, CDR2 FYNNEI. The CDR3 loop reads CASTGSTEAFF. For the CDR3, the DNA is TGTGCCAGCACCGGATCCACTGAAGCTTTCTTT.

J is TRBJ2-7 and V is TRBV11-2, with 10 bases that match TRBD2. V lost 6 bases and J lost 3; bases outside the gene matches: 8. The CDR3 contains 15 residues. Per germline, CDR1 SGHAT and CDR2 FQNNGV. The CDR3 DNA is TGTGCCAGCAGACACTCTGGACTAGCGGACTACGAGCAGTACTTC. The encoded protein is CASRHSGLADYEQYF.

This sequence joins TRBV4-1 and TRBJ1-2; the match to TRBD1 covers 7 bases. V lost 1 base, J lost 1 base, and 6 bases stayed unmatched. The CDR3 is 16 amino acids. CDR1 and CDR2 from the germline V gene are MGHRA and YSYEKL. CDR3 sequence reads: CASSQVMTGYNYGYTF. The CDR3 DNA reads TGCGCCAGCAGCCAAGTTATGACAGGGTATAACTATGGCTACACCTTC.

The chain uses TRBV11-2 and TRBJ2-7; 7 bases agree with TRBD2. The ends lost 7 bases at V and 5 bases at J; junction bases unmatched: 5. The CDR3 sequence is 12 residues long. The germline CDR1 and CDR2 sequences are SGHAT and FQNNGV. CDR3 amino acids: CASNRGRDEQYF. The CDR3 DNA reads as TGTGCCAGCAACAGAGGGAGGGACGAGCAGTACTTC. Using reference TRBV11-2 and TRBJ2-7 for the parts outside the CDR3, the full variable domain is EAGVAQSPRYKIIEKRQSVAFWCNPISGHATLYWYQQILGQGPKLLIQFQNNGVVDDSQLPKDRFSAERLKGVDSTLKIQPAKLEDSAVYLCASNRGRDEQYFGPGTRLTVT.

This chain joins TRBV5-8 and TRBJ1-4; tentatively, D is TRBD1 (5 bases). Germline CDR1 SGHTS, CDR2 YDEGEE. This CDR3 is 15 amino acids long. The V end was cut by 4 bases, the J end by 5 bases, with 15 bases between. In DNA form, the CDR3 reads TGTGCCAGCAGCCGCTGGGGCCTTGTAAATGAAAAACTGTTTTTT. This encodes CASSRWGLVNEKLFF.

V and J are TRBV5-1 and TRBJ1-2; 12 bases agree with TRBD1. Per the germline V gene, CDR1 is SGHRS and CDR2 is YFSETQ. V dropped 7 bases and J dropped 6; count of bases not matched to a gene: 4. CDR3 length: 13 residues. As DNA, the CDR3 is TGCGCCAGCGGGGGACAGGGGGCAGATGGCTACACCTTC. This translates into CASGGQGADGYTF.

This clone was counted a single time. This chain links TRBV5-1 with TRBJ2-3; 10 nucleotides line up with TRBD2. CDR1 SGHRS and CDR2 YFSETQ come from the germline V gene. This CDR3 contains 17 residues. J was trimmed by 2 bases and V by 4 bases; bases with no gene match: 10. CDR3 sequence: CASSPAGLAGDTDTQYF. The CDR3 nucleotides are TGCGCCAGCAGCCCGGCGGGGCTAGCGGGAGACACAGATACGCAGTATTTT. Combining the CDR3 with reference TRBV5-1 and TRBJ2-3 gives the whole variable domain KAGVTQTPRYLIKTRGQQVTLSCSPISGHRSVSWYQQTPGQGLQFLFEYFSETQRNKGNFPGRFSGRQFSNSRSEMNVSTLELGDSALYLCASSPAGLAGDTDTQYFGPGTRLTVL.

CDR3 nucleotides: TGTGCCAGCAGTTTATGGACGGGACAGGGAGGTCAGCCCCAGCATTTT. It encodes CASSLWTGQGGQPQHF. The chain couples TRBV28 to TRBJ1-5; 9 nucleotides align to TRBD1. The CDR3 is 16 amino acids. Germline CDR1 reads MDHEN; CDR2 reads SYDVKM. V shed 0 bases and J 6 bases; nucleotides not matched to a gene: 6.

V usage is TRBV7-6 and J usage is TRBJ2-5; possibly TRBD1 or TRBD2 for D (6 bases each). The V end was cut by 6 bases, the J end by 5 bases, with 19 bases between. The CDR3 runs 15 residues. CDR1 is SGHVS and CDR2 is FNYEAQ in the germline V gene. CDR3 loop: CASRARGTGLETQYF. CDR3 nucleotide sequence: TGTGCCAGCAGAGCGCGGGGTACAGGGCTCGAGACCCAGTACTTC.

The rearrangement joins TRBV4-1 to TRBJ2-1; 8 bases map to TRBD2. This CDR3 region has 15 residues. The germline V gene has CDR1 MGHRA and CDR2 YSYEKL. Losses at the gene ends were 2 bases for V and 4 bases for J; bases not matched to a gene: 4. Here the CDR3 DNA reads TGCGCCAGCAGCCAACGTAGCGGGATATACAATGAGCAGTTCTTC. Translated: CASSQRSGIYNEQFF.

The V gene is TRBV28, the J gene TRBJ2-7, with no clear D. The CDR3 is 15 residues long. The V and J ends lost 0 bases and 1 base respectively, with 10 bases between them. Germline CDR1 is MDHEN and CDR2 is SYDVKM. The CDR3 coding sequence is TGTGCCAGCAGTTTATGGACCACTATATCCTACGAGCAGTACTTC. It yields the protein CASSLWTTISYEQYF. Supplemented by reference TRBV28 and TRBJ2-7, the full variable domain reads DVKVTQSSRYLVKRTGEKVFLECVQDMDHENMFWYRQDPGLGLRLIYFSYDVKMKEKGDIPEGYSVSREKKERFSLILESASTNQTSMYLCASSLWTTISYEQYFGPGTRLTVT.